Listed below are T cell receptor beta chains from one sample, sequenced in a study of blood T cell repertoires in COVID-19. Sequencing used immunoSEQ multiplex PCR; TCRdb keeps in-frame clones, though not all of them. The data show approximately 72,000 clones, approximately 82% seen once. The sample was peripheral blood. The receptors originated from a woman older than 75 with acute or convalescent COVID-19. Each CDR3 is given with its conserved first and last residue. A D gene is named only where the DNA matches it firmly. Not all rows give a size; the values are once, few, many and, for expanded clones, a class.

j_gene,v_gene,d_gene,abundance,CDR3nt,CDR3aa
TRBJ1-3,TRBV24-1,-,-,TGTGCCACCAGTGATTTTGGCCAGGGTTCAGGAAACACCATATATTTT,CATSDFGQGSGNTIYF
TRBJ2-6,TRBV5-1,-,-,TGCGCCAGCAGCGTCGTCGGCTCTGGGGCCAACGTCCTGACTTTC,CASSVVGSGANVLTF
TRBJ2-1,TRBV30,-,-,TGTGCCTGGAGTCCCGTCGGGGAAAAGCAGTTCTTC,CAWSPVGEKQFF
TRBJ2-1,TRBV5-1,-,-,TGCGCCAGCAGCTTGGCCGGAACGGGGAGCTCCTACAATGAGCAGTTCTTC,CASSLAGTGSSYNEQFF
TRBJ2-2,TRBV5-1,TRBD1,few,TGCGCCGGCTCCCCTCGGGACAGCAACGCCGGGGAGCTGTTTTTT,CAGSPRDSNAGELFF
TRBJ2-7,TRBV5-1,TRBD2,-,TGCGCCAGCAGCCCGATAGCGGGAGGCACCTCCTACGAGCAGTACTTC,CASSPIAGGTSYEQYF
TRBJ2-4,TRBV5-1,-,-,TGCGCCAGCAGCTTGCAGGCAGGGCAAATTCAGTACTTC,CASSLQAGQIQYF
TRBJ1-2,TRBV9,TRBD1,-,TGTGCCAGCAGCGGAGGGGACAGGGTGAAGGGTGGCTACACCTTC,CASSGGDRVKGGYTF
TRBJ2-7,TRBV19,TRBD2,-,TGTGCCAGTAGGGCCAGCGGGACTTCCTACGAGCAGTACTTC,CASRASGTSYEQYF
TRBJ1-5,TRBV3-1/TRBV3-2,-,-,TGTGCCAGCAGCCAAGGTCAGGGGTCCAATCAGCCCCAGCATTTT,CASSQGQGSNQPQHF
TRBJ1-5,TRBV6-5,-,-,TGTGCCAGCACCCAGTCCCGGGGAGGTCAGCCCCAGCATTTT,CASTQSRGGQPQHF
TRBJ2-2,TRBV11-2,TRBD2,-,TGTGCCAGCAGCTTAGGTAGCGGGAGAACCGGGGAGCTGTTTTTT,CASSLGSGRTGELFF
TRBJ1-6,TRBV27,TRBD1,-,TGTGCCAACAGTTTGGGCCCAAGACAGGGCGTTAATTCACCCCTCCACTTT,CANSLGPRQGVNSPLHF
TRBJ1-1,TRBV7-8,-,-,TGTGCCAGCAGCTTAGAAGGAGGCTGGAGATTTAACACTGAAGCTTTCTTT,CASSLEGGWRFNTEAFF
TRBJ1-1,TRBV18,-,-,TGTGCCAGCTCCCGGGGACAATCAGAAGCTTTCTTT,CASSRGQSEAFF
TRBJ1-2,TRBV29-1,-,-,TGCAGCGTTGAAAGGGGAAACGGCTACACCTTC,CSVERGNGYTF
TRBJ1-1,TRBV3-1/TRBV3-2,-,-,TGTGCCAGCAGCAAAAGCGGGGGAGACACTGAAGCTTTCTTT,CASSKSGGDTEAFF
TRBJ1-1,TRBV4-2,-,-,TGTGCCAGCAGCCAAGAGAACAGACAGAACACTGAAGCTTTCTTT,CASSQENRQNTEAFF
TRBJ1-2,TRBV18,TRBD1,-,TGTGCCAGCTCACCAAGGGACAGGCCCGACACCGGTGGCTACACCTTC,CASSPRDRPDTGGYTF
TRBJ1-1,TRBV5-4,TRBD1,-,TGTGCCAGCAGCCCCCGGGACAGCGGAAAGATGAACACTGAAGCTTTCTTT,CASSPRDSGKMNTEAFF
TRBJ2-3,TRBV6-4,TRBD2,-,TGTGCCAGCAGTGACTCTCGACTAGCGGGCACAGATACGCAGTATTTT,CASSDSRLAGTDTQYF
TRBJ2-2,TRBV19,TRBD1,-,TGTGCCAGTAGTACGGGACAGGGGGCGAACACCGGGGAGCTGTTTTTT,CASSTGQGANTGELFF
TRBJ1-1,TRBV29-1,-,few,TGCAGCGTGATAATGACACCGTTGAACACTGAAGCTTTCTTT,CSVIMTPLNTEAFF
TRBJ2-3,TRBV27,-,-,TGTGCCAGCAGGGGCTATGGGACAGATACGCAGTATTTT,CASRGYGTDTQYF
TRBJ1-6,TRBV5-5,-,-,TGTGCCAGCAGCCCGACTACAGGGTATAATTCACCCCTCCACTTT,CASSPTTGYNSPLHF
TRBJ2-2,TRBV4-1,TRBD2,-,TGCGCCAGCAGCCTAGGACTAGCGGGGGTCACCGGGGAGCTGTTTTTT,CASSLGLAGVTGELFF
TRBJ1-4,TRBV27,-,-,TGTGCCAGCAGGAGGGAAAGGGGGTACGAAAAACTGTTTTTT,CASRRERGYEKLFF
TRBJ2-7,TRBV19,TRBD1,-,TGTGCCAGTAGTTCTAGGGGGCAACAGGGGCCAGGCGAGCAGTACTTC,CASSSRGQQGPGEQYF
TRBJ2-7,TRBV5-4,-,-,TGTGCCAGCAGCCCCGACACCGGTAACGATTACGAGCAGTACTTC,CASSPDTGNDYEQYF
TRBJ1-2,TRBV14,-,-,TGTGCCAGCAGCCAAGTCTGGAGGGATGGCTACACCTTC,CASSQVWRDGYTF
TRBJ1-3,TRBV5-5,-,-,TGTGCCAGCCACCCGGGGGAGTCCTCTGGAAACACCATATATTTT,CASHPGESSGNTIYF
TRBJ2-5,TRBV6-1,-,once,TGTGCCAGCAGTGAAGAGTTTCTGGGGCCACAAGAGACCCAGTACTTC,CASSEEFLGPQETQYF
TRBJ1-5,TRBV6-5,-,-,TGTGCCAGCAGTTTATCAGGGGTAGAGCCCCAGCATTTT,CASSLSGVEPQHF
TRBJ2-3,TRBV18,-,-,TGTGCCAGCTCACCACAACACACAGATACGCAGTATTTT,CASSPQHTDTQYF
TRBJ2-3,TRBV3-1/TRBV3-2,-,-,TGTGCCAGCAGCCGGGGGCCTCGGAGCACAGATACGCAGTATTTT,CASSRGPRSTDTQYF
TRBJ2-1,TRBV3-1/TRBV3-2,TRBD2,-,TGTGCCAGCAGCCAAGAGGGGCGACTAGCGGGGTTCCACAATGAGCAGTTCTTC,CASSQEGRLAGFHNEQFF
TRBJ2-1,TRBV5-1,-,-,TGCGCCAGCAGCTCTGCCTCCAGCGGTAACACCAATGAGCAGTTCTTC,CASSSASSGNTNEQFF
TRBJ2-7,TRBV12-3/TRBV12-4,-,-,TGTGCCAGCAGTTTCTCTAACTCCTACGAGCAGTACTTC,CASSFSNSYEQYF
TRBJ1-2,TRBV19,TRBD1,-,TGTGCCAGTAGTTCTCCAGGGGGCCCAACCAACTATGGCTACACCTTC,CASSSPGGPTNYGYTF
TRBJ1-3,TRBV3-1/TRBV3-2,TRBD1,-,TGTGCCAGCAGCCCCTACTCCGACAGGGTCGGAAACACCATATATTTT,CASSPYSDRVGNTIYF
TRBJ2-7,TRBV19,TRBD2,-,TGTGCCAGTAGTAGGCAATCTAGCGGGAGGGTTTACGAGCAGTACTTC,CASSRQSSGRVYEQYF
TRBJ1-2,TRBV6-5,-,-,TGTGCCAGCAGAGCCGAATACAGGTCCCTAGGCTACACCTTC,CASRAEYRSLGYTF